One sample yielded the 11 T cell receptor beta chains listed below, sequenced in a study of CXCR3-negative and CXCR3-positive naive CD8 T cells. The TRB cDNA libraries were prepared by 5' RACE with UMI labels. TCRdb reworked the 5' RACE reads into one entry per CDR3 protein, no DNA. The repertoire shows about 66,000 distinct CDR3 sequences; the top ten hold about 4.4%. Sequenced material: naive CXCR3- CD8+ T cells from blood. The subset denotes: CD45RO-CCR7+CD27+CD95- naive CD8+ T cells lacking CXCR3 (TNR3-). The receptors originated from a human donor in good health. Some clones in this sample may be carry-over from other donors' samples.

This rearrangement joins TRBV6-1 to TRBJ2-1. CDR1 and CDR2 (germline): MNHNS, SASEGT. The CDR3 runs to 15 residues. Here the CDR3 reads CASSGSLDTYNEQFF.

The chain combines TRBV6-6 with TRBJ1-3; with no DNA, the TCRdb D assignment of TRBD1 cannot be verified. Germline CDR1 and CDR2: MNHNY and SVGAGI (reference sequence). The CDR3 contains 13 residues. CDR3 in amino acids: CASTDISGNTIYF.

The chain carries TRBV21-1 and TRBJ1-1; TCRdb's D gene call, TRBD1, goes unchecked for lack of DNA. TRBV21-1 is marked as a pseudogene. The CDR3 has 13 amino acids. The CDR3 loop reads CASSKFHRGRAFF.

Here the CDR3 reads CASSEKGTVFTEAFF. The chain recombines TRBV18 with TRBJ1-1; with no DNA, the TCRdb D assignment of TRBD1 cannot be verified. The CDR3 spans 15 residues. Germline-derived CDR1 and CDR2 are KGHSH and LQKENI.

This clonotype registers medium-sized (0.01 to 0.1%) by frequency. This chain joins TRBV25-1 and TRBJ2-7. CDR1 is MGHDK and CDR2 is SYGVNS in the germline V gene. This CDR3 contains 13 residues. CDR3: CASGSDTTYEQYF.

This sequence joins TRBV12-3 or TRBV12-4 and TRBJ2-1; TCRdb names TRBD2, which stays unverified in the absence of DNA. The CDR3 runs 14 residues. The CDR3 sequence is CVVGASGGANEQFF.

The chain employs TRBV6-5 and TRBJ2-1; the D call from TCRdb, TRBD1, cannot be confirmed without DNA. CDR3 size: 15 residues. CDR1 and CDR2 from the germline V gene are MNHEY and SVGAGI. The CDR3 protein is CASSSLPTGLNEQFF.

This chain joins TRBV30 and TRBJ2-7. The CDR3 extends over 12 amino acids. Per the germline V gene, CDR1 is GTSNPN and CDR2 is SVGIG (reference sequence). CDR3 residues: CAWSVALDEQYF.

The V and J genes are TRBV7-3 and TRBJ2-2; TCRdb's assignment of TRBD2 cannot be checked, as there is no DNA. The CDR3 is 17 amino acids. Germline CDR1 reads SGHTA; CDR2 reads FQGTGA. The CDR3 is CASSPLSAGTNGRGLFF.

This clonotype is deemed medium-sized by its frequency. This rearrangement joins TRBV7-3 to TRBJ2-3; the TCRdb call, TRBD1, lacks DNA for checking. Germline V gives CDR1 SGHTA, CDR2 FQGTGA. CDR3 length: 16 amino acids. CDR3 region: CASSTPGGGGTDTQYF.

The V and J genes are TRBV29-1 and TRBJ2-2. Germline V CDR1 and CDR2: SQVTM, ANQGSEA. This CDR3 spans 13 amino acids. The CDR3 here is CSVAVGNTGELFF.